This TCR beta chain is from a study of tumor-infiltrating lymphocytes in primary liver carcinoma. General study points: It was in tumors, not blood, that the top-250-clone fraction was significantly higher (p = 0.039). Reduced overlap was seen in tumor-adjacent and tumor-blood pairs versus tumor region pairs. CD8+ and CD4+ repertoires went uncompared, the samples being bulk unsorted.

There are 15 residues in the CDR3. Germline-derived CDR1 and CDR2 are LGHNA and YNFKEQ. V lost 1 base, J lost 4 bases, and 11 bases lay in between. The template, roughly 550 ng total RNA, yielded TCR beta cDNA made with a constant-region primer. TCR beta libraries came from three nested multiplex PCR rounds using slightly modified ARM-PCR. Rounds one and two of PCR, each of 9 to 11 cycles, were primed with TRBV1-TRBV30 forward primers and a C-beta reverse primer. Using its own MiXCR run on the multiplex PCR reads, TCRdb lists one record per CDR3 protein. The data contain about 180,000 distinct CDR3 sequences, 50% to 75% of them singletons. Germline DNA was also extracted, and blood RNA was taken from unsorted whole blood. About this clonotype: What it recognizes is unknown. As the CDR3 is not closed by the conserved phenylalanine or tryptophan, this likely results from a read error.

This sequence originates from a man aged 40-49 years with primary liver carcinoma and hepatitis B virus infection. Sample: peripheral blood. The chain couples TRBV4-2 to TRBJ1-3, with D maybe TRBD1 (6 bases). The CDR3 sequence: CASSQVSGVGNTIYS. The CDR3 bases are TGTGCCAGCAGCCAAGTGTCAGGGGTCGGAAACACCATATATTCT.